The clone carrying this TCR beta chain was counted a single time. Its matching antigen is unknown. The germline V gene encodes CDR1 MNHEY and CDR2 SVGAGI. V was shortened by 7 bases and J by 2 bases, with 17 bases between the two germline ends. The CDR3 runs to 15 residues. This specimen comes from a study of T cell responses to AZD1222 COVID-19 vaccine. Sequencing used immunoSEQ multiplex PCR; TCRdb keeps in-frame clones, though not all of them. This sample has under 150,000 clones, with over 90% found just once. The study's findings and limits: Spike-specific TCR breadth and depth both grew after two AZD1222 doses. The study reported that nearly half of spike-specific TCRs target unmutated variant regions.

Material: peripheral blood, obtained on day 0 of AZD1222 vaccination. The receptor was isolated from an adult in good health. This chain links TRBV6-5 with TRBJ1-2; D gene uncertain. DNA of the CDR3: TGTGCCAGCACCTTGACGGGAGCCCGAAACTATGGCTACACCTTC. As protein: CASTLTGARNYGYTF.